The rows below give T cell receptor beta chains drawn from one sample of a study of T cell changes during pregnancy in multiple sclerosis. The data were produced by immunoSEQ multiplex PCR, yet TCRdb's version contains in-frame clones alone and is incomplete. The sample shows tens of thousands of clones, almost 97% of them seen only once. The source material was CD8+ T cells from peripheral blood mononuclear cells, sampled after pregnancy. The source of these receptors is a female donor with multiple sclerosis, enrolled in a pregnancy study. Both conserved end residues are part of each CDR3. D genes are given only for firm matches.

>-|TRBV19|TRBJ1-1
TGTGCCAGTCAGGGGTGGGAACTTGAAGCTTTCTTT
CASQGWELEAFF
>TRBD2|TRBV27|TRBJ2-7
TGTGCCAGCAGTGTTTCTAGCGGGAGGGCCTCCGAGCAGTACTTC
CASSVSSGRASEQYF
>TRBD1|TRBV27|TRBJ1-2
TGTGCCAGCAGTTTCACAACAGGGGGGTCTAACTATGGCTACACCTTC
CASSFTTGGSNYGYTF
>-|TRBV4-3|TRBJ2-7
TGCGCCAGCAGCCAAGACATCAACTACGAGCAGTACTTC
CASSQDINYEQYF
>TRBD1|TRBV19|TRBJ1-1
TGTGCCAGTAGTGAAGGGACAGGGGAAGCTTTCTTT
CASSEGTGEAFF
>TRBD1|TRBV2|TRBJ1-5
TGTGCCAGCAGTGGGGGACAGGGGAATCAGCCCCAGCATTTT
CASSGGQGNQPQHF
>-|TRBV27|TRBJ2-1
TGTGCCAGCAGTCACCCGGGACTGCGCTACAATGAGCAGTTCTTC
CASSHPGLRYNEQFF
>-|TRBV29-1|TRBJ2-1
TGCAGCGTTGAGGGGACACTGTACAATGAGCAGTTCTTC
CSVEGTLYNEQFF
>-|TRBV7-9|TRBJ2-3
TGTGCCAGCAGCCGGGGCACAGATACGCAGTATTTT
CASSRGTDTQYF
>-|TRBV7-9|TRBJ1-5
TGTGCCAGCAGCGACCGGGAATCCAATCAGCCCCAGCATTTT
CASSDRESNQPQHF